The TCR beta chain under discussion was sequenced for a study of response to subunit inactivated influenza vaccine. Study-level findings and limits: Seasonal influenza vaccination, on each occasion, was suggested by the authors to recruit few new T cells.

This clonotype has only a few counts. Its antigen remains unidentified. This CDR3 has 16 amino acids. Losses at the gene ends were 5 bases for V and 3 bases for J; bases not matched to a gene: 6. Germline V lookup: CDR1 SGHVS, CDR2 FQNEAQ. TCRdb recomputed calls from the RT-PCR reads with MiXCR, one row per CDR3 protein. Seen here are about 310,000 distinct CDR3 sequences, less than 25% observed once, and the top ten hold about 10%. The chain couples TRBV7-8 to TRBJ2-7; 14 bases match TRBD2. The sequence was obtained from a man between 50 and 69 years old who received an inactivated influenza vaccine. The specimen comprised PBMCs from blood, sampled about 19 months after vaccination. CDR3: CASSGTSGSRVYEQYF. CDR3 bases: TGTGCCAGCAGCGGGACTAGCGGGAGTAGGGTCTACGAGCAGTACTTC.